The 24 T cell receptor beta chains given below trace back to one sample, sequenced in a study of cytomegalovirus exposure and HLA in healthy donors. Profiled with immunoSEQ multiplex PCR; TCRdb holds only in-frame clones, not every one. The sample holds more than 60,000 clones; approximately 96% are singletons and the top ten take roughly 1.6%. The sequenced sample was PBMCs. These receptors all stem from a woman aged 18-29 years in good health and CMV-seropositive.

The chain recombines TRBV11-2 with TRBJ2-2, with 10 bases identical to TRBD2. Per germline, CDR1 SGHAT and CDR2 FQNNGV. The junction had 5 bases not matched to a gene; V was cut back by 5 bases and J by 2 bases. The CDR3 covers 16 residues. The CDR3 DNA reads TGTGCCAGCAGCCGAAGCGGGAGGGTCAACACCGGGGAGCTGTTTTTT. As protein: CASSRSGRVNTGELFF.

The chain joins TRBV28 to TRBJ2-1; TRBD2 agrees at 8 bases. Germline CDR1 MDHEN, CDR2 SYDVKM. CDR3 length: 17 residues. Unmatched junction bases numbered 16, after V lost 5 bases and J lost 7 bases. CDR3 sequence: CASSPPSRAGEYNEQFF. Written as DNA, the CDR3 is TGTGCCAGCAGTCCGCCCTCGAGAGCGGGAGAGTATAATGAGCAGTTCTTC.

The CDR3 DNA follows: TGTGCCAGCAGCTTTAGACAGCAGAATGAAAAACTGTTTTTT. Protein sequence: CASSFRQQNEKLFF. The V and J genes are TRBV7-9 and TRBJ1-4, with D maybe TRBD1 (5 bases). The CDR3 contains 14 residues. Germline V gene data show CDR1 as SEHNR and CDR2 as FQNEAQ (reference sequence). V dropped 3 bases and J dropped 5 bases, with 10 bases sitting between them.

V is TRBV27 and J is TRBJ1-5; 8 bases map to TRBD1. Germline V lookup: CDR1 MNHEY, CDR2 SMNVEV (reference sequence). The CDR3 has 15 residues. Trimming at V came to 0 bases and at J to 2 bases, leaving 0 bases not matched to a gene. This CDR3 is CASSLSTGGNQPQHF. The CDR3 DNA reads as TGTGCCAGCAGTTTATCGACAGGGGGCAATCAGCCCCAGCATTTT.

The chain carries TRBV27 and TRBJ2-2; no firm D call. The CDR3 runs 12 residues. Deletions cut 8 bases from V and 5 bases from J, with 9 bases between. Looked up from germline, CDR1 is MNHEY and CDR2 is SMNVEV (reference sequence). CDR3 nucleotides: TGTGCCAGCGAGACTCTTACCGGGGAGCTGTTTTTT. As protein: CASETLTGELFF.

The rearrangement uses TRBV28 and TRBJ1-5, with 7 bases identical to TRBD1. Germline V lookup: CDR1 MDHEN, CDR2 SYDVKM. This CDR3 is built from 13 residues. V lost 7 bases and J lost 7; bases outside the gene matches: 7. The CDR3 nucleotides are TGTGCCAGCACCACAGGGGTGGGACAGCCCCAGCATTTT. This codes for CASTTGVGQPQHF.

In its sample, this clone was seen once. The chain links TRBV18 to TRBJ2-7; 7 bases are a match to TRBD1. The J segment lost 2 bases and the V segment lost 5 bases, leaving 9 bases of the junction unmatched. Per the germline V gene, CDR1 is KGHSH and CDR2 is LQKENI. CDR3 length: 15 amino acids. The DNA for the CDR3 is TGTGCCAGCTCATCTTCGGACAGGTCCCCCTACGAGCAGTACTTC. As protein: CASSSSDRSPYEQYF.

The rearrangement uses TRBV9 and TRBJ2-7, with 10 positions matching TRBD1. CDR1 is SGDLS, CDR2 YYNGEE, per germline. The CDR3 totals 16 residues. V was clipped by 4 bases and J by 3 bases; unmatched bases: 10. CDR3 loop: CASSPHRTGGDYEQYF. The DNA of the CDR3 is TGTGCCAGCAGCCCCCATCGGACAGGGGGGGACTACGAGCAGTACTTC.

This chain uses TRBV27 with TRBJ2-7; 9 bases are shared with TRBD1. The germline V gene encodes CDR1 MNHEY and CDR2 SMNVEV (reference sequence). The J segment lost 4 bases and the V segment lost 6 bases, leaving 7 bases of the junction unmatched. This CDR3 has 14 amino acids. As DNA, the CDR3 is TGTGCCAGCAGCTCGGGACAGGGAGCTTACGAGCAGTACTTC. This sequence encodes CASSSGQGAYEQYF.

The chain couples TRBV28 to TRBJ1-4; D unclear. Germline-derived CDR1 and CDR2 are MDHEN and SYDVKM. Trimming removed 5 bases from V and 0 bases from J, with 4 bases in between. The CDR3 totals 13 residues. The CDR3, as DNA: TGTGCCAGCAGTCCTGCAACTAATGAAAAACTGTTTTTT. This sequence encodes CASSPATNEKLFF. Together with reference TRBV28 and TRBJ1-4, the CDR3 gives the full variable domain: DVKVTQSSRYLVKRTGEKVFLECVQDMDHENMFWYRQDPGLGLRLIYFSYDVKMKEKGDIPEGYSVSREKKERFSLILESASTNQTSMYLCASSPATNEKLFFGSGTQLSVL.

V is TRBV11-3 and J is TRBJ2-3, with D possibly TRBD2 on 6 matching bases. The CDR3 loop spans 15 amino acids. Germline assignment: CDR1 SGHNT and CDR2 YENEEA. The V end was cut by 1 base, the J end by 2 bases, with 10 bases between. DNA for the CDR3: TGTGCCAGCAGCTTAGGCGGGAAGAACACAGATACGCAGTATTTT. This codes for CASSLGGKNTDTQYF.

The chain uses TRBV6-5 and TRBJ1-6; perhaps TRBD1 as D (6 bases). The CDR3 covers 15 residues. The germline V and J ends were trimmed by 4 bases and 8 bases, with 15 bases remaining between them. Germline assignment: CDR1 MNHEY and CDR2 SVGAGI. In DNA form, the CDR3 reads TGTGCCAGCAGTTCCAGTACAGGGAAGGATTCACCCCTCCACTTT. Its protein product is CASSSSTGKDSPLHF.

The chain recombines TRBV4-1 with TRBJ2-7, with 7 nucleotides matching TRBD1. With V trimmed by 4 bases and J by 2 bases, 5 bases remained unmatched. CDR1 and CDR2 (germline): MGHRA, YSYEKL. This CDR3 spans 14 amino acids. The CDR3 sequence: CASSLTGSTYEQYF. In DNA form, the CDR3 reads TGCGCCAGCAGCCTGACAGGGTCCACCTACGAGCAGTACTTC.

The chain recombines TRBV28 with TRBJ2-6; 7 bases map to TRBD2. Unmatched junction bases numbered 5, after V lost 3 bases and J lost 0 bases. Germline CDR1 and CDR2: MDHEN and SYDVKM. This CDR3 comprises 17 residues. CDR3 in amino acids: CASSFLPSGSGANVLTF. For the CDR3, the DNA is TGTGCCAGCAGTTTCCTCCCTAGCGGCTCTGGGGCCAACGTCCTGACTTTC.

On this clone: No DNA is shown, since the ends of the CDR3 on it are uncertain; the CDR3 is the one TCRdb lists. The chain recombines TRBV6-1 with TRBJ2-7; the table's TRBD1 call for D was not verified on the DNA. With termini counted, the CDR3 has 15 amino acids. Germline CDR1 MNHNS, CDR2 SASEGT. The CDR3 spells CASSTSTGGFYEQYF.

This chain uses TRBV25-1 with TRBJ1-4; weak D call: TRBD1 (5 bases). The CDR3 sequence is 16 residues long. Germline CDR1 and CDR2: MGHDK and SYGVNS. V was trimmed by 3 bases and J by 8 bases, leaving 19 bases between them. CDR3 nucleotide sequence: TGTGCCAGCAGTGAGTGGGGGGGATTGTTGGGAGAAAAACTGTTTTTT. This codes for CASSEWGGLLGEKLFF. Combining the CDR3 with reference TRBV25-1 and TRBJ1-4 gives the whole variable domain EADIYQTPRYLVIGTGKKITLECSQTMGHDKMYWYQQDPGMELHLIHYSYGVNSTEKGDLSSESTVSRIRTEHFPLTLESARPSHTSQYLCASSEWGGLLGEKLFFGSGTQLSVL.

This sequence joins TRBV27 and TRBJ2-5; TRBD2 might be the D (7 bases). V lost 3 bases and J lost 5, with 16 bases in between. The CDR3 has 15 amino acids. Germline V gene lookup returns CDR1 MNHEY and CDR2 SMNVEV (reference sequence). The CDR3 here is CASSFSAGAGETQYF. The CDR3 DNA is TGTGCCAGCAGTTTCTCGGCGGGGGCCGGGGAGACCCAGTACTTC.

This chain uses TRBV2 with TRBJ1-5, with 9 nucleotides matching TRBD1. This CDR3 has 15 residues. The J segment lost 4 bases and the V segment lost 4 bases, leaving 5 bases of the junction unmatched. Germline values: CDR1 SNHLY, CDR2 FYNNEI. The DNA of the CDR3 is TGTGCCAGCAGTGGCCGGACAGGGGTTAATCAGCCCCAGCATTTT. It is translated as CASSGRTGVNQPQHF.

This clone showed up just once. The V and J genes are TRBV6-6 and TRBJ1-5, with 8 bases lining up with TRBD1. CDR1 MNHNY and CDR2 SVGAGI come from the germline V gene (reference sequence). The length of the CDR3 is 12 residues. The CDR3 nucleotides read TGTGCAACGACAGGGGGCAATCAGCCCCAGCATTTT. Translated: CATTGGNQPQHF.

V gene TRBV11-2 combines with J gene TRBJ2-7, with 12 bases lining up with TRBD2. Germline CDR1 SGHAT, CDR2 FQNNGV. There are 15 residues in the CDR3. Trimming took 1 base from V and 7 from J; bases not matched to a gene: 5. Here the CDR3 DNA reads TGTGCCAGCAGCTTAGTCTCTAGCGGGAGGGAGGAGCAGTACTTC. This codes for CASSLVSSGREEQYF.

The chain carries TRBV15 and TRBJ2-1; 8 bases line up with TRBD2. V was clipped by 5 bases and J by 3 bases; unmatched bases: 12. Per the germline V gene, CDR1 is LNHNV and CDR2 is YYDKDF (reference sequence). This CDR3 has 17 amino acids. The DNA for the CDR3 is TGTGCCACCAGCCGCCGGGCGGGGGGACTGGACTACAATGAGCAGTTCTTC. Translation: CATSRRAGGLDYNEQFF.

This chain uses TRBV10-3 with TRBJ1-2; a possible D gene is TRBD1 (5 bases). CDR1 and CDR2 (germline): ENHRY, SYGVKD. The CDR3 is made up of 15 amino acids. V was clipped by 2 bases and J by 5 bases, with 15 bases between them. The CDR3 coding sequence is TGTGCCATCAGTGAGAGTGGCAGGGTATTATATGGCTACACCTTC. This gives the protein CAISESGRVLYGYTF.

The chain uses TRBV19 and TRBJ2-7; D is perhaps TRBD2 (5 bases). V was cut by 5 bases and J by 0 bases, with 11 bases left in between. This CDR3 is 14 amino acids long. Germline V gene data show CDR1 as LNHDA and CDR2 as SQIVND (reference sequence). In nucleotides, the CDR3 is TGTGCCAGTAGTCCAGCGGTGAGCTCCTACGAGCAGTACTTC. Translation gives CASSPAVSSYEQYF.

V gene TRBV10-1 combines with J gene TRBJ2-3, with D maybe TRBD2 (5 bases). The germline gives CDR1 WNHNN, CDR2 SYGVQD (reference sequence). Trimming removed 3 bases at V and 4 bases at J, with 8 bases between. This CDR3 spans 13 amino acids. In DNA, the CDR3 is TGCGCCAGCAGTGAATCGGGGTCAGATACGCAGTATTTT. Amino acids: CASSESGSDTQYF.